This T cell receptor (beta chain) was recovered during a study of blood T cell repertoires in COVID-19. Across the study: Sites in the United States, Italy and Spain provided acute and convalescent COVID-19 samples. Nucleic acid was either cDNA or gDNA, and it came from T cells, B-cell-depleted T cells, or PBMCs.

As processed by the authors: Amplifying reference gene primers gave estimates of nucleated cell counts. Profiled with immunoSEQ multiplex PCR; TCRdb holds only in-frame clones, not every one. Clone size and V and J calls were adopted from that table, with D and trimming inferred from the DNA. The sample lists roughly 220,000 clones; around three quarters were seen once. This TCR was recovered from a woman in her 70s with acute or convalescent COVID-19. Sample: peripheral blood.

The CDR3 bases are TGTGCCTGGAGTATACAGGGACGGAATACTGAAGCTTTCTTT. Amino acids: CAWSIQGRNTEAFF. The gene calls are TRBV30 and TRBJ1-1; D possibly corresponds to TRBD1 (6 bases). V shed 2 bases and J shed 5 bases, with 15 bases lying between them. Germline V gives CDR1 GTSNPN, CDR2 SVGIG (reference sequence). The CDR3 runs to 14 residues.